These T cell receptor beta chains were read from a single sample in a study of early T cells in non-severe SARS-CoV-2 infection. In TCRdb, the 5' RACE reads were re-called with MiXCR into one record per CDR3 protein. The sample holds more than 45,000 distinct CDR3 sequences; around an eighth are singletons and the top ten take more than 3.5%. Sequenced input: whole blood. The receptors shown here come from an adult who was a healthcare worker with PCR-confirmed SARS-CoV-2 infection or an uninfected control (not recorded which). CDR3s include the opening cysteine and the closing phenylalanine or tryptophan. Fields, in order: V gene, J gene, CDR3 length, clone size, D gene, CDR3 DNA, CDR3 protein. The D gene is left open where the match is weak. Not all rows give a size; the values are once, few, many and, for expanded clones, a class.

TRBV28,TRBJ2-1,18,many,.,TGTGCCAGCAGTTTACTCACTAGCGCGACAGGGGTTTACAATGAGCAGTTCTTC,CASSLLTSATGVYNEQFF
TRBV4-1,TRBJ2-7,14,.,TRBD1,TGCGCCAGCAGCCCGGGACAGGTTTTGAACGAGCAGTACTTC,CASSPGQVLNEQYF
TRBV7-8,TRBJ2-3,15,few,TRBD2,TGTGCCAGCAGCTTAACTAGCGGAGGTCGGGATACGCAGTATTTT,CASSLTSGGRDTQYF
TRBV28,TRBJ2-3,15,many,.,TGTGCCAGCAGTTTACCGTTCCTTAGCACAGATACGCAGTATTTT,CASSLPFLSTDTQYF
TRBV7-2,TRBJ1-1,14,.,.,TGTGCCAGCAGCTTAAATGGGGGAAGGACTGAAGCTTTCTTT,CASSLNGGRTEAFF
TRBV7-9,TRBJ2-7,14,few,TRBD1,TGTGCCAGCAGCTCCCCTGGCAGGGGGCACGAGCAGTACTTC,CASSSPGRGHEQYF
TRBV21-1,TRBJ2-7,11,many,.,TGTGCCAGCAGCAAGGAAAACGAGCAGTACTTC,CASSKENEQYF
TRBV9,TRBJ2-1,15,.,TRBD1,TGTGCCAGCAGCTCAGTGGGGACAGTCTACAATGAGCAGTTCTTC,CASSSVGTVYNEQFF
TRBV11-2,TRBJ2-7,12,few,.,TGTGCCAGCAGCTTAGACTTGGCCGAGCAGTACTTC,CASSLDLAEQYF
TRBV20-1,TRBJ2-3,16,few,TRBD2,TGCAGTGCTAGAGATGGGACTAGCGGGACCACAGATACGCAGTATTTT,CSARDGTSGTTDTQYF
TRBV3-1,TRBJ2-3,15,few,.,TGTGCCAGCAGCCTCGGGACTCCGAACACAGATACGCAGTATTTT,CASSLGTPNTDTQYF
TRBV5-1,TRBJ2-6,16,few,.,TGCGCCAGCAGCGGTCCTAATCACTCTGGGGCCAACGTCCTGACTTTC,CASSGPNHSGANVLTF
TRBV29-1,TRBJ1-1,11,few,.,TGCAGCGTTGGCGGAGGGACTGAAGCTTTCTTT,CSVGGGTEAFF
TRBV29-1,TRBJ2-7,11,few,TRBD1,TGCAGCGGGCGACAGGGCCACGAGCAGTACTTC,CSGRQGHEQYF
TRBV29-1,TRBJ2-3,14,many,TRBD1,TGCAGCGTTGAAGGTGGACAGGGGGCAGATACGCAGTATTTT,CSVEGGQGADTQYF
TRBV7-8,TRBJ1-1,13,.,TRBD1,TGTGCCAGCGAGGGGGCCGAGAACACTGAAGCTTTCTTT,CASEGAENTEAFF
TRBV15,TRBJ2-2,14,few,TRBD1,TGTGCCACCAGAGAGGGACAGTACACCGGGGAGCTGTTTTTT,CATREGQYTGELFF
TRBV29-1,TRBJ2-7,11,.,TRBD1,TGCAGCGCCGGACAGGGAAACGAGCAGTACTTC,CSAGQGNEQYF
TRBV28,TRBJ1-1,13,.,.,TGTGCCACCTCCCGGGCGGCCACGGGTGAAGCTTTCTTT,CATSRAATGEAFF
TRBV28,TRBJ2-7,13,.,TRBD1,TGTGCCAGCAGCCGGACAGGGGCCTACGAGCAGTACTTC,CASSRTGAYEQYF
TRBV7-9,TRBJ2-7,14,many,.,TGTGCCAGCAGCTTAGCAGGGATCGCCTACGAGCAGTACTTC,CASSLAGIAYEQYF
TRBV5-6,TRBJ1-2,12,few,.,TGTGCCAGCAGTTTGGACGACAACAGCTACACCTTC,CASSLDDNSYTF
TRBV2,TRBJ2-3,11,few,.,TGTGCCAGCAGCTACCAGGATACGCAGTATTTT,CASSYQDTQYF
TRBV20-1,TRBJ1-1,12,many,.,TGCAGTGCTAGGGGTCACGACGTGGCGGCTTTCTTT,CSARGHDVAAFF
TRBV3-1,TRBJ2-2,16,many,TRBD2,TGTGCCAGCAGCCAATGGACTAGACGGCTGGCCGGGGAGCTGTTTTTT,CASSQWTRRLAGELFF
TRBV12-3/TRBV12-4,TRBJ2-3,15,.,TRBD2,TGTGCCAGCAGTTTCGGTGGGACTAGTAAAGATACGCAGTATTTT,CASSFGGTSKDTQYF
TRBV11-2,TRBJ2-5,15,.,TRBD2,TGTGCCAGCAGCTCCCGAGCGGGAGGAGGCGAGACCCAGTACTTC,CASSSRAGGGETQYF